This TCR beta chain is drawn from a study of T cells in Graves' hyperthyroidism and ophthalmopathy. CDR1 is DFQATT, CDR2 SNEGSKA, per germline (reference sequence). The length of the CDR3 is 12 residues. V lost 4 bases and J lost 3, with 9 bases in between. Amplified regions were TCR beta CDR3 sequences from RNA transcripts. A first-round RT-PCR of the TCR CDR3 used the HTBI primer set. TCRdb called the multiplex PCR reads again in MiXCR, with one record for every CDR3 protein. The sample carries approximately 870,000 distinct CDR3 sequences, around 39% recorded once. The genes are TRBV20-1 and TRBJ1-1; D call uncertain. The sequence was collected from a man aged 18 to 29 with Graves' hyperthyroidism. Sequencing was carried out using blood. The CDR3 bases are TGCAGTGCTACTAGCGGGCACACTGAAGCTTTCTTT. As protein: CSATSGHTEAFF.